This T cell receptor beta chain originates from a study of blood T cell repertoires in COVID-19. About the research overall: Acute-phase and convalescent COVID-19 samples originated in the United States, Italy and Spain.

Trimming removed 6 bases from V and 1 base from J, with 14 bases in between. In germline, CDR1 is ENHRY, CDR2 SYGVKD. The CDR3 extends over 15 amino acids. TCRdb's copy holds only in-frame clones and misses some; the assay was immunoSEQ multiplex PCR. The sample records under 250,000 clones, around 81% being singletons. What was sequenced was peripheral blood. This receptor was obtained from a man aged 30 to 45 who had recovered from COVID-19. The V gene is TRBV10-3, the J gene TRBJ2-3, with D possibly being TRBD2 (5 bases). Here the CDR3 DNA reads TGTGCCATCAGCCTTTATGAGGAGGGCACAGATACGCAGTATTTT. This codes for CAISLYEEGTDTQYF.